These T cell receptor beta chains were read from a single sample in a study of T cells after posttransplantation cyclophosphamide. Only in-frame clones appear in the TCRdb table, and some are missing; sequencing was by immunoSEQ multiplex PCR. The sample has approximately 52,000 clones; 85% to 90% are singletons. The sample taken for sequencing was PBMCs. Every receptor here comes from a man aged 25-40 years with a blood cancer, CMV-positive, and with a related stem cell donor. The CDR3 runs from the conserved cysteine through the conserved F or W. A D gene is named only where the DNA matches it firmly. Part of the rows lack a size; the others show once, few, many or a class for expanded clones.

TRBD2,TRBV15,TRBJ2-1,NA,TGTGCCACCAGCAGAGGCGGGAGGACCGGGGCGAATGAGCAGTTCTTC,CATSRGGRTGANEQFF
NA,TRBV11-3,TRBJ2-7,NA,TGTGCCAGCGCCGAAGGAACAGTTTCCTACGAGCAGTACTTC,CASAEGTVSYEQYF
TRBD1,TRBV9,TRBJ2-5,NA,TGTGCCAGCAGCGTAGCTACCGGCACGACAGGGCGAGAGCAAGAGACCCAGTACTTC,CASSVATGTTGREQETQYF
TRBD2,TRBV9,TRBJ2-1,NA,TGTGCCAGCAGCTTTGGTAGCGGGAGGGGTTCCTACAATGAGCAGTTCTTC,CASSFGSGRGSYNEQFF
NA,TRBV19,TRBJ2-7,NA,TGTGCCAGTAGTATAGACAGGGTAGCAGCCGAGCAGTACTTC,CASSIDRVAAEQYF
TRBD2,TRBV5-4,TRBJ2-7,NA,TGTGCCAGCAGCTTGGCCAGGCAGGCGGGAGTATACGAGCAGTACTTC,CASSLARQAGVYEQYF
NA,TRBV25-1,TRBJ2-7,NA,TGTGCCAGCAGTGAATATTCCGCCAGGGGCCCCATGGCCGAGCAGTACTTC,CASSEYSARGPMAEQYF
NA,TRBV6-6,TRBJ2-5,NA,TGTGCCAGCAGTTACGGTGGGAGGTCGCTAGCTTACACCCAGTACTTC,CASSYGGRSLAYTQYF
NA,TRBV29-1,TRBJ2-7,few,TGCAGCGTTGCAGTATCTCCCGCCGGGGAGCAGTACTTC,CSVAVSPAGEQYF
TRBD2,TRBV5-6,TRBJ2-1,NA,TGTGCCAGCAGCTTGACCATCGGGACTAGCGGGAGAGGGAATGAGCAGTTCTTC,CASSLTIGTSGRGNEQFF
NA,TRBV7-3,TRBJ2-5,NA,TGTGCCAGCAGCTTTCGGTTCTCAGAGACCCAGTACTTC,CASSFRFSETQYF
NA,TRBV27,TRBJ2-1,NA,TGTGCCAGCAGTTGGAAACAGGGTTACTACAATGAGCAGTTCTTC,CASSWKQGYYNEQFF
TRBD1,TRBV19,TRBJ2-2,once,TGTGCCAGTAACCCAAGGGACAGGGACTACACCGGGGAGCTGTTTTTT,CASNPRDRDYTGELFF
NA,TRBV30,TRBJ1-1,NA,TGTGCCTGGACCTTCGGGGGAGGCAAAGAAGCTTTCTTT,CAWTFGGGKEAFF
NA,TRBV9,TRBJ2-3,once,TGTGCCAGCAGCCCGAGAGAGGGCGGAAGCGGGGATACGCAGTATTTT,CASSPREGGSGDTQYF
TRBD1,TRBV7-8,TRBJ2-5,once,TGTGCCAGCAGCTCGGGGACCTTCCGGGACAGGGGACAAGAGACCCAGTACTTC,CASSSGTFRDRGQETQYF
TRBD2,TRBV19,TRBJ2-5,NA,TGTGCCAGTAGATCGGCACTAGCGGGAAGGGAGACCCAGTACTTC,CASRSALAGRETQYF
TRBD1,TRBV28,TRBJ2-5,NA,TGTGCCAGCAGCCAAACCGGGACAGGGCAGGAGACCCAGTACTTC,CASSQTGTGQETQYF
TRBD2,TRBV7-3,TRBJ2-1,NA,TGTGCCAGCAGCTTAGCAGGGACTAGCGGGAGCAGCTCCTACAATGAGCAGTTCTTC,CASSLAGTSGSSSYNEQFF
TRBD2,TRBV27,TRBJ2-7,NA,TGTGCCAGCAGCTTAGGAGCGGGAGGGCCTAACGAGCAGTACTTC,CASSLGAGGPNEQYF
TRBD2,TRBV13,TRBJ2-1,NA,TGTGCCAGCAGCTACAAACTAGCGGGCTCCTACAATGAGCAGTTCTTC,CASSYKLAGSYNEQFF
NA,TRBV28,TRBJ2-7,NA,TGTGCCACGGGGGGCGGACAGACCTACGAGCAGTACTTC,CATGGGQTYEQYF